This T cell receptor (beta chain) was sequenced in a study of blood T cell dynamics during melanoma immunotherapy (dated by TCRdb to 2018 to 2021). Broadly, across the study: The patients had metastatic melanoma and were given first-line pembrolizumab or nivolumab plus ipilimumab as standard of care in the United Kingdom. A training cohort was formed from consecutive patients, and a further independent group of patients from the same centre was pooled into an external validation set. To find early correlates of response, peripheral T cell receptor repertoires were profiled in metastatic melanoma patients before and after one cycle of checkpoint inhibitor therapy.

Broad study findings and their caveats: The relatively small sample size was acknowledged as potentially limiting generalization of the results. Whether the T cell clones behind the repertoire changes were melanoma-specific or instead reflected general immune activation was something the study could not determine. A bifurcated reorganization of the PBMC repertoire at W3, with increased clonality or increased diversity, was observed in patients who later achieved disease control, unlike in progressors.

A note on this clone: Its target antigen remains unknown. Base-call qualities are not available, and no considerably larger clone is one nucleotide away.

Every bulk PBMC sample had a fixed 350 ng of DNA loaded. TCR beta CDR3 sequences were amplified from genomic DNA using the immunoSEQ TCRb Assay kit according to manufacturer instructions. The KAPA Library Quantification Kit for Illumina platforms was used to quantify the pooled libraries by qPCR. Pooled libraries were sequenced on an Illumina NextSeq 500, clustered at roughly 0.55-1.1 pM. In the source study's methods: TCR data were analyzed using immunoSEQ ANALYZER and the R LymphoSeq package. A rearrangement efficiency score was calculated as productive divided by the sum of productive and non-productive CDR3 sequences. Within each patient, timepoints were compared pairwise for clonality, measured with the Gini coefficient, and for diversity, measured with the Renyi index at alpha=1. Clonal relatedness used an edit distance of 3, and repertoire similarity used the Bhattacharyya coefficient, both computed in LymphoSeq. Linear discriminant analysis on week-3 changes in clonality and diversity was built with the R MASS and caret packages to classify response. TCRdb mirrors the immuneACCESS table, restricted to in-frame sequences. Some clones are absent from its copies; in checked studies, under half trace to an unresolved V gene, and the reason for the others is unknown. V and J calls and clone size follow that table, whereas D and trimming were derived from the DNA. The sample includes 9,000 to 13,000 clones, with about four fifths observed a single time. Around 13% of the sample is taken by the ten largest.

Per the publication, the time point label means: pre-treatment baseline. Blood samples were taken before treatment (T0) and at week 3 (W3), following the first cycle of checkpoint blockade. Except for a couple of patients with rapid clinical progression, response was assessed 12 weeks after the first infusion by RECIST 1.1; disease control meant complete response, partial response or stable disease. Patients were excluded for prior systemic cancer treatment, concomitant immunosuppressant therapy or synchronous other active malignancies. Bulk PBMC and plasma cell-free DNA were both sequenced for TCR beta so that circulating cells and T cell turnover could be tracked. PBMC were isolated from blood with Lymphoprep and SepMate tubes, followed by red cell lysis. DNA from PBMC and sorted T cell subsets was extracted with QIAamp DNA Blood Mini kits. The receptor was isolated from a human donor with melanoma. This specimen was blood, taken from a patient treated with checkpoint blockade.

At the DNA level, the sequence is TGTGCCAGCAGTTTAGACAGGAGCTCCTACAATGAGCAGTTCTTC. It codes for CASSLDRSSYNEQFF. The sequence is built from TRBV27 and TRBJ2-1; 6 matching bases give a weak D call of TRBD1. The CDR3 sequence holds 15 residues, the cysteine and phenylalanine included. Only the CDR3 DNA stays, 45 bases, in frame from base 1. At the junction V is shortened by 2 bases and J by 0 bases, with 8 bases in between. From a lookup of the germline V gene (reference sequence), CDR1 and CDR2 are MNHEY and SMNVEV.